The 7 T cell receptor beta chains below come from one sample, sequenced in a study of T cell changes during pregnancy in multiple sclerosis. Clones were read by immunoSEQ multiplex PCR, and TCRdb kept only the in-frame ones, dropping some. The data contain around 43,000 clones, 89% of them singletons. Sample: CD4+ T cells from peripheral blood mononuclear cells, taken in the first trimester of pregnancy. These TCRs come from a female donor with multiple sclerosis, enrolled in a pregnancy study.

V and J are TRBV9 and TRBJ2-7; 8 nucleotides match TRBD2. Trimming removed 2 bases from V and 2 bases from J; junction bases left unmatched: 3. Germline CDR1 and CDR2: SGDLS and YYNGEE. The CDR3 runs to 14 residues. The CDR3 is CASSVSGIPYEQYF. The CDR3 nucleotides are TGTGCCAGCAGCGTTAGCGGGATCCCCTACGAGCAGTACTTC.

This chain uses TRBV19 with TRBJ2-3; a weak D match, TRBD2 (6 bases). Trimming removed 4 bases at V and 3 bases at J, with 17 bases between. The CDR3 loop spans 16 amino acids. Germline-derived CDR1 and CDR2 are LNHDA and SQIVND (reference sequence). The DNA of the CDR3 is TGTGCCAGTAGTACCGTCGGCGGGACCCTAACAGATACGCAGTATTTT. Encoded protein: CASSTVGGTLTDTQYF.

For the CDR3, the DNA is TGTGCTAGTGGTGCAGGGACAGGGGGAACTAGCAATCAGCCCCAGCATTTT. Its translation is CASGAGTGGTSNQPQHF. The chain uses TRBV12-5 and TRBJ1-5; TRBD1 matches at 11 bases. Germline CDR1 is LGHNT and CDR2 is FRNRAP. V lost 5 bases and J lost 0; bases outside the gene matches: 6. CDR3 size: 17 residues. Full variable domain (outside the CDR3, taken from reference TRBV12-5 and TRBJ1-5): DARVTQTPRHKVTEMGQEVTMRCQPILGHNTVFWYRQTMMQGLELLAYFRNRAPLDDSGMPKDRFSAEMPDATLATLKIQPSEPRDSAVYFCASGAGTGGTSNQPQHFGDGTRLSIL.

J is TRBJ2-3 and V is TRBV7-3, with a weak D call TRBD2 (6 bases). This CDR3 is 15 amino acids long. Trimming shortened V by 0 bases and J by 5 bases, and 12 bases separated the two germline ends. Germline CDR1 and CDR2: SGHTA and FQGTGA. Written as DNA, the CDR3 is TGTGCCAGCAGCTTAACGGCTAGCGATATAGATACGCAGTATTTT. Protein sequence: CASSLTASDIDTQYF.

The chain links TRBV6-6 to TRBJ2-7, with D maybe TRBD1 (6 bases). Germline loops: CDR1 MNHNY, CDR2 SVGAGI (reference sequence). V was clipped by 4 bases and J by 1 base, with 14 bases between them. The CDR3 runs 15 residues. This CDR3 is CASSSGEVRSYEQYF. The CDR3 DNA is TGTGCCAGCAGTTCAGGGGAAGTCAGGTCCTACGAGCAGTACTTC.

The chain uses TRBV27 and TRBJ2-1; 8 positions agree with TRBD2. Germline trimming cut 6 bases from V and 7 bases from J; bases unmatched to any gene: 14. The CDR3 sequence is 16 residues long. The germline V gene has CDR1 MNHEY and CDR2 SMNVEV (reference sequence). Here the CDR3 reads CASSLKGGLDWNEQFF. The CDR3 DNA reads as TGTGCCAGCAGCCTAAAGGGGGGACTAGACTGGAATGAGCAGTTCTTC.

The rearrangement links TRBV5-1 to TRBJ2-1; perhaps TRBD2 as D (6 bases). This CDR3 has 15 residues. The germline gives CDR1 SGHRS, CDR2 YFSETQ. V lost 1 base and J 3 bases, leaving 11 bases between the germline ends. For the CDR3, the DNA is TGCGCCAGCAGCTTGACGGGAGTCGTCTACAATGAGCAGTTCTTC. The encoded protein is CASSLTGVVYNEQFF.